This TCR beta chain is drawn from a study of blood T cell repertoires in COVID-19. Across the study: Nucleic acid was either cDNA or gDNA, and it came from T cells, B-cell-depleted T cells, or PBMCs.

Per the germline V gene, CDR1 is KGHDR and CDR2 is SFDVKD. V was pared by 5 bases and J by 11 bases, with 16 bases of the junction left unmatched. This CDR3 spans 16 amino acids. Source study methods: Estimated nucleated cell counts came from reference gene primer amplification. The table came from immunoSEQ multiplex PCR; TCRdb's copy has only in-frame clones and leaves some out. The V and J calls and clone size were taken over from that table, and D and trimming were inferred from the DNA. The top ten clones hold about 8.4% of a sample with about 180,000 clones, 82% of them seen once. Sequencing was carried out using peripheral blood. The chain is built from TRBV24-1 and TRBJ2-3, with 9 bases identical to TRBD1. This receptor was obtained from a woman in her 70s with acute or convalescent COVID-19. CDR3 nucleotides: TGTGCCACCAGTGGCCCGGACAGGGGTTCACAGGGGGAGCAGTATTTT. This sequence encodes CATSGPDRGSQGEQYF.